This entry describes one T cell receptor beta chain. This CDR3 contains 11 residues. Trimming cost V 0 bases and J 10 bases, with 5 bases left between them. Germline V lookup: CDR1 SGDLS, CDR2 YYNGEE. This sample stems from a study of blood T cell repertoires in COVID-19. The wider study: Collection of acute and convalescent COVID-19 samples took place in the United States, Italy and Spain. In each case, the material was cDNA or gDNA derived from T cells, B-cell-depleted T cells, or PBMCs.

Source study methods: Estimation of nucleated cell counts relied on the amplification of reference gene primers. Profiled with immunoSEQ multiplex PCR; TCRdb holds only in-frame clones, not every one. V, J and clone size derive from that table, while D and trimming were established from the DNA sequence. This sample carries some 45,000 clones, around 85% of them seen once, and the ten largest clones take under 35%. The sequence came from a woman aged 80 or older with acute or convalescent COVID-19. Material: peripheral blood. The V call is TRBV9, the J call TRBJ2-1, with D possibly being TRBD2 (5 bases). The DNA of the CDR3 is TGTGCCAGCAGCGTAGCGGGAGAGCAGTTCTTC. This codes for CASSVAGEQFF.